This T cell receptor beta chain came from a study of cytomegalovirus exposure and HLA in healthy donors. With regard to this clone: Its target is not known.

Healthy donors of bone marrow made up the group. Study-wide points: The only immune exposure information that was available was CMV serostatus. TCR beta sequences numbering 16,951 were associated with HLA alleles at 0.05 false discovery rate in a later analysis.

Germline CDR1 ENHRY, CDR2 SYGVKD. Losses at the gene ends were 2 bases for V and 5 bases for J; bases not matched to a gene: 5. The CDR3 is 14 amino acids. In the PCR, 60 Vbeta and 13 Jbeta primers were used. Sequencing used immunoSEQ multiplex PCR; TCRdb keeps in-frame clones, though not all of them. The sample lists some 150,000 clones, 70% to 80% occurring once. The chain uses TRBV10-3 and TRBJ2-7; 8 bases agree with TRBD1. The sequence derives from a man between 18 and 35 years old in good health and CMV-seropositive. Sequenced input: PBMCs. CDR3 sequence reads: CAISEGGRGHEQYF. In DNA form, the CDR3 reads TGTGCCATCAGTGAGGGGGGCAGGGGGCACGAGCAGTACTTC.